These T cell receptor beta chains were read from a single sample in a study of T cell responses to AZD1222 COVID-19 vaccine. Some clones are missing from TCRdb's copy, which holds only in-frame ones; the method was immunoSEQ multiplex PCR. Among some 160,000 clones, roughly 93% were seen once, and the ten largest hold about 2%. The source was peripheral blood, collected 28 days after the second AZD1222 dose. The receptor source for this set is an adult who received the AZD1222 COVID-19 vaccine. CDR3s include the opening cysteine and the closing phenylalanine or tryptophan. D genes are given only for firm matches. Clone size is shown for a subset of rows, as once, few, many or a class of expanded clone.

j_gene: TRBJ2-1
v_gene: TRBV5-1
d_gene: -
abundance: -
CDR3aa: CASSLEGLHSYNEQFF
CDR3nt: TGCGCCAGCAGCTTGGAGGGACTCCACTCCTACAATGAGCAGTTCTTC

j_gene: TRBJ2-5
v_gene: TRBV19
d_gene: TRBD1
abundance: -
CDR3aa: CASSDRGWLETQYF
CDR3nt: TGTGCCAGTAGTGACAGGGGGTGGTTAGAGACCCAGTACTTC

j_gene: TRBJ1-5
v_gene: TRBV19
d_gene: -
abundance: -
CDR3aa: CASSIGVSNQPQHF
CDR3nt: TGTGCCAGTAGTATCGGTGTCAGCAATCAGCCCCAGCATTTT

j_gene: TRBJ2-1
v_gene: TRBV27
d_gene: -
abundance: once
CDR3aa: CASSFLGYGYNEQFF
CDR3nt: TGTGCCAGCAGTTTTTTAGGGTACGGCTACAATGAGCAGTTCTTC

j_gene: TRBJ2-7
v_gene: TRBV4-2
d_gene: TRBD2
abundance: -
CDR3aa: CASSQGLAGGPGYEQYF
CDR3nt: TGTGCCAGCAGCCAAGGACTAGCGGGAGGGCCGGGCTACGAGCAGTACTTC

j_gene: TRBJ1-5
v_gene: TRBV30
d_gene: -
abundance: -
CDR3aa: CAWSPGHRSNQPQHF
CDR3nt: TGTGCCTGGAGCCCGGGACATAGGAGCAATCAGCCCCAGCATTTT

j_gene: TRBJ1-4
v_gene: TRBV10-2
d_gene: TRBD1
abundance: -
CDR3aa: CASRSDRGNGEKLFF
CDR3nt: TGCGCCAGCAGATCGGACAGGGGGAACGGTGAAAAACTGTTTTTT

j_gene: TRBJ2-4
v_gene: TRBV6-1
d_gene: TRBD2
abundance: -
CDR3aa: CASSEGLAALAKNIQYF
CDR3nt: TGTGCCAGCAGTGAGGGACTAGCGGCCCTAGCCAAAAACATTCAGTACTTC

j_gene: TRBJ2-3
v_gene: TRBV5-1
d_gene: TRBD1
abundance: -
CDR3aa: CASMGQGNRDTQYF
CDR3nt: TGCGCCAGCATGGGACAGGGTAATCGGGATACGCAGTATTTT

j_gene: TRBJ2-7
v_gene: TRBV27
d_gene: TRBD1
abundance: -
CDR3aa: CASSLRGGAYEQYF
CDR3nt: TGTGCCAGCAGTTTAAGAGGGGGCGCCTACGAGCAGTACTTC

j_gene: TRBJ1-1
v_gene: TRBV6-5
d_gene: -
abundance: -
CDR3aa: CASSPLGTEAFF
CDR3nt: TGTGCCAGCAGCCCACTGGGCACTGAAGCTTTCTTT

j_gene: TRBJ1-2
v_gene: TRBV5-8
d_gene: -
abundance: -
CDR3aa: CASSLRVLGSYGYTF
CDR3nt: TGTGCCAGCAGCCTCAGGGTCCTGGGAAGCTATGGCTACACCTTC

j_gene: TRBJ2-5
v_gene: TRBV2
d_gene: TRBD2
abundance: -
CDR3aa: CASGEGTGKETQYF
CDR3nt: TGTGCCAGCGGGGAGGGTACGGGAAAAGAGACCCAGTACTTC

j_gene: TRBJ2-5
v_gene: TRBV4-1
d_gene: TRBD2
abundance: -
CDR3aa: CASKASGKETQYF
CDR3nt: TGCGCCAGCAAGGCTAGCGGTAAAGAGACCCAGTACTTC

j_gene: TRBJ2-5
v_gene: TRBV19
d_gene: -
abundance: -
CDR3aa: CASSRTTFQETQYF
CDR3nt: TGTGCCAGTAGCAGGACAACCTTTCAAGAGACCCAGTACTTC

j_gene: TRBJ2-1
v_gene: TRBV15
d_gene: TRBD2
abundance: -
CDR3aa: CATSRDLSGGGDEQFF
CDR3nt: TGTGCCACCAGCAGAGATCTTAGCGGGGGCGGGGATGAGCAGTTCTTC

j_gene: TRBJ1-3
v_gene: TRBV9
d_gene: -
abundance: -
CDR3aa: CASSAYTGGSGNTIYF
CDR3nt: TGTGCCAGCAGCGCATACACTGGTGGCTCTGGAAACACCATATATTTT

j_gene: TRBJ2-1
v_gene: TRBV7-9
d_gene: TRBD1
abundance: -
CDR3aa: CASSSAGGSYNEQFF
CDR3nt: TGTGCCAGCAGCTCTGCAGGGGGCTCCTACAATGAGCAGTTCTTC

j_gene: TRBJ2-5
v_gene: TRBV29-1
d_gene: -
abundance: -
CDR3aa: CSVAYYKETQYF
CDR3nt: TGCAGCGTCGCATACTATAAAGAGACCCAGTACTTC

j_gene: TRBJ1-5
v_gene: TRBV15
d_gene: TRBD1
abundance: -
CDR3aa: CATSSQGDQPQHF
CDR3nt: TGTGCCACCAGCAGCCAGGGGGATCAGCCCCAGCATTTT

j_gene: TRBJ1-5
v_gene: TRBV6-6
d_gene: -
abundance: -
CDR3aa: CASRPPGPQHF
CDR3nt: TGTGCCAGCCGCCCACCGGGGCCCCAGCATTTT

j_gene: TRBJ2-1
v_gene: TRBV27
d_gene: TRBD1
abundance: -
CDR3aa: CASSWDSPTYNEQFF
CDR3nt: TGTGCCAGCAGTTGGGACAGCCCAACCTACAATGAGCAGTTCTTC

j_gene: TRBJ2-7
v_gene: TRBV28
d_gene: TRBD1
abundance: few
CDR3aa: CASSFEGQATYEQYF
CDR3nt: TGTGCCAGCAGTTTTGAAGGACAGGCGACCTACGAGCAGTACTTC

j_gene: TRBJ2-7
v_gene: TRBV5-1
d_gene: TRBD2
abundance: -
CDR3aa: CASSLVAGSSYEQYF
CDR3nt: TGCGCCAGCAGCTTGGTAGCGGGAAGCTCCTACGAGCAGTACTTC

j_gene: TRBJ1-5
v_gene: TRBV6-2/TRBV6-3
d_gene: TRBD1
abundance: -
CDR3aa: CASSYWGQRSNQPQHF
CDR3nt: TGTGCCAGCAGTTACTGGGGACAGAGGAGCAATCAGCCCCAGCATTTT

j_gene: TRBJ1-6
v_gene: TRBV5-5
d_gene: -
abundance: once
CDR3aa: CASSLAPDRYNSPLHF
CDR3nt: TGTGCCAGCAGCTTGGCCCCAGACAGATACAATTCACCCCTCCACTTT

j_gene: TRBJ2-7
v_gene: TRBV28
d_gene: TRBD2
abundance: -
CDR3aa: CASSSRGGRGSYEQYF
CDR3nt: TGTGCCAGCAGTTCGCGGGGGGGCAGGGGCTCCTACGAGCAGTACTTC

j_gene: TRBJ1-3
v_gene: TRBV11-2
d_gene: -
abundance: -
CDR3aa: CASSSILGGSGNTIYF
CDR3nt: TGTGCCAGCAGCTCCATCCTAGGAGGGTCAGGAAACACCATATATTTT

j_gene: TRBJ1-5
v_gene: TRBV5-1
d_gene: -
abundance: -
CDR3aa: CASSLDEGLGPQHF
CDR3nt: TGCGCCAGCAGCTTGGACGAGGGCTTAGGGCCCCAGCATTTT

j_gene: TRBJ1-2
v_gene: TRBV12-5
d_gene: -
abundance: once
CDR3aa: CASGFFSTLYGYTF
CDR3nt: TGTGCTAGTGGTTTTTTTTCCACCCTTTATGGCTACACCTTC

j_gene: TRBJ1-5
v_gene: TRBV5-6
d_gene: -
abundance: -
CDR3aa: CASTSPPGAGNQPQHF
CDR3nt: TGTGCCAGCACCTCCCCCCCCGGGGCCGGGAATCAGCCCCAGCATTTT

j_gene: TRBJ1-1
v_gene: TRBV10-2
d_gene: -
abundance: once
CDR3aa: CASRSGGGGNTEAFF
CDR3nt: TGCGCCAGCAGATCGGGCGGGGGGGGTAACACTGAAGCTTTCTTT

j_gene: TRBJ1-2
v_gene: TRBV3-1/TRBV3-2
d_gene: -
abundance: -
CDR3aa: CASSQDLGSINYGYTF
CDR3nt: TGTGCCAGCAGCCAAGATCTGGGCAGTATAAACTATGGCTACACCTTC

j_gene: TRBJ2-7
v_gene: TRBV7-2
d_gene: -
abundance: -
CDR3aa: CASSLASSYEQYF
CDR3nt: TGTGCCAGCAGCTTAGCGAGTTCCTACGAGCAGTACTTC

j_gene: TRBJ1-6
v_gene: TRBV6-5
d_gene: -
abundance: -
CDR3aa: CASSYSSQGPNSPLHF
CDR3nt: TGTGCCAGCAGTTACTCGAGTCAGGGGCCCAATTCACCCCTCCACTTT

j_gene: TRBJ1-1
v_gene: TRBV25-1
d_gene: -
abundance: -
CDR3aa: CASSEFQENTEAFF
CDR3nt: TGTGCCAGCAGTGAATTTCAGGAGAACACTGAAGCTTTCTTT

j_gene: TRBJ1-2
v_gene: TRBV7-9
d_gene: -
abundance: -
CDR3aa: CASSAEVADYGYTF
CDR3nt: TGTGCCAGCAGCGCCGAGGTAGCGGACTATGGCTACACCTTC

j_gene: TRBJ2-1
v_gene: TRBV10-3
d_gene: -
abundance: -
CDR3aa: CAISESGVEQFF
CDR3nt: TGTGCCATCAGTGAGTCTGGCGTTGAGCAGTTCTTC

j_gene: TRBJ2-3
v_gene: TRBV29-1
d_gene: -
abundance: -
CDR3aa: CSVHPRGGNTDTQYF
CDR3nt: TGCAGCGTTCACCCAAGGGGGGGTAACACAGATACGCAGTATTTT

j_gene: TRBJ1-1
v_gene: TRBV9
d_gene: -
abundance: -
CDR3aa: CASSVVVSALGAEAFF
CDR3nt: TGTGCCAGCAGCGTAGTCGTGTCAGCCTTAGGTGCTGAAGCTTTCTTT

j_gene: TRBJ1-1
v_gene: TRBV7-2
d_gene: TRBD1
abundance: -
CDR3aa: CASSPGTARVAFF
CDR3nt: TGTGCCAGCAGCCCAGGGACAGCCCGGGTAGCTTTCTTT

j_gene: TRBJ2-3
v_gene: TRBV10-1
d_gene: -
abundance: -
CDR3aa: CASPGTDTQYF
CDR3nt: TGCGCCAGCCCTGGCACAGATACGCAGTATTTT

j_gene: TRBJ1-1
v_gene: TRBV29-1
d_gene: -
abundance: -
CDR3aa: CSVELGKTTFF
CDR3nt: TGCAGCGTTGAACTCGGTAAGACAACTTTCTTT

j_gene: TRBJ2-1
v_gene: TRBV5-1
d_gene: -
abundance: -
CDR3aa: CASSLGASDGYNEQFF
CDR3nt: TGCGCCAGCAGCTTGGGCGCGAGCGACGGCTACAATGAGCAGTTCTTC

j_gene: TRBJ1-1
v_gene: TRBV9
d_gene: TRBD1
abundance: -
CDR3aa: CASSSRTGASNTEAFF
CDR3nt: TGTGCCAGCAGCTCCCGGACAGGGGCATCGAACACTGAAGCTTTCTTT

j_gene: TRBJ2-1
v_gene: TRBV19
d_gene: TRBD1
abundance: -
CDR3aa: CASSDSGQGYNEQFF
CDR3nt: TGTGCCAGTAGCGACTCGGGACAGGGGTACAATGAGCAGTTCTTC

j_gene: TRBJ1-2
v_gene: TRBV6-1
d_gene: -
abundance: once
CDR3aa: CASNRGAGYGYTF
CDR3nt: TGTGCCAGCAACCGGGGGGCAGGGTATGGCTACACCTTC

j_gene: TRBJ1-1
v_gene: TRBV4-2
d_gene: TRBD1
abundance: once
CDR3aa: CASSQGGTGGTEAFF
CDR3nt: TGTGCCAGCAGCCAAGGGGGGACAGGGGGCACTGAAGCTTTCTTT

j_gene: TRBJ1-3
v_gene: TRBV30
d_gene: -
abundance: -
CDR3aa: CAWKASGNTIYF
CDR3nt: TGTGCCTGGAAGGCTTCTGGAAACACCATATATTTT

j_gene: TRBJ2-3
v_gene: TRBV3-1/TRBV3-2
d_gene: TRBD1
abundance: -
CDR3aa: CASSQDVPPLSTGQGASDTQYF
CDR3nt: TGTGCCAGCAGCCAAGATGTTCCCCCGTTGTCTACGGGACAGGGGGCCTCAGATACGCAGTATTTT

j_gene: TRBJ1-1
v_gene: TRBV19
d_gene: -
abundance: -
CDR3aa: CASSPRRKARTEAFF
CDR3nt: TGTGCCAGTAGTCCCCGTCGAAAGGCTAGGACTGAAGCTTTCTTT

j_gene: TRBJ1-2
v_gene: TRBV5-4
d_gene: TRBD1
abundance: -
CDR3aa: CASRRTGGDGYTF
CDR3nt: TGTGCCAGCAGGCGGACAGGGGGAGATGGCTACACCTTC

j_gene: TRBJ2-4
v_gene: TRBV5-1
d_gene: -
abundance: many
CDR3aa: CAFREGAGQYF
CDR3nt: TGCGCTTTCAGGGAGGGGGCAGGGCAGTACTTC